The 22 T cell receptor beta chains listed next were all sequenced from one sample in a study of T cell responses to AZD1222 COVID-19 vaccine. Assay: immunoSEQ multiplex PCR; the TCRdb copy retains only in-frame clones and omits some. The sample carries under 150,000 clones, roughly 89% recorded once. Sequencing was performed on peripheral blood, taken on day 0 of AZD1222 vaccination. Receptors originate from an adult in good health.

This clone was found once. This chain's CDR3 is CASSPRTGTGGSNQPQHF. The CDR3 region has the DNA TGTGCCAGCAGCCCAAGAACCGGGACGGGAGGTAGCAATCAGCCCCAGCATTTT. The rearrangement uses TRBV5-4 and TRBJ1-5; D possibly corresponds to TRBD1 (5 bases). V was cut by 4 bases and J by 0 bases, with 20 bases left in between. The CDR3 consists of 18 residues. In germline, CDR1 is SGHNT, CDR2 YYREEE (reference sequence).

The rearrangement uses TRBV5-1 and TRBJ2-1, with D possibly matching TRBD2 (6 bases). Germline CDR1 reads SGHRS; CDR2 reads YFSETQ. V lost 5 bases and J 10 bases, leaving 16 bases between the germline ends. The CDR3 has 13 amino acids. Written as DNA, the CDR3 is TGCGCCAGCAGAATGTCCGGGAGCCCCGAGCAGTTCTTC. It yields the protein CASRMSGSPEQFF.

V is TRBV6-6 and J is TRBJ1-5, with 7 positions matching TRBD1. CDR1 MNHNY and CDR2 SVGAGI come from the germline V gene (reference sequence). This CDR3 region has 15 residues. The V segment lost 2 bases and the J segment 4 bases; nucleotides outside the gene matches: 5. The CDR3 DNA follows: TGTGCCAGCAGTTACACGGCAGGGGGTAATCAGCCCCAGCATTTT. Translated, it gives CASSYTAGGNQPQHF.

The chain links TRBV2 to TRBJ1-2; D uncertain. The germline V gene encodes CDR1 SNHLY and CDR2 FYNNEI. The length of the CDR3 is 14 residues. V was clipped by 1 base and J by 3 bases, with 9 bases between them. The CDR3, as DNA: TGTGCCAGCAGTGAAGGTTGGGCCGACTATGGCTACACCTTC. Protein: CASSEGWADYGYTF. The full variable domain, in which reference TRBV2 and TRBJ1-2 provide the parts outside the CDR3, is EPEVTQTPSHQVTQMGQEVILRCVPISNHLYFYWYRQILGQKVEFLVSFYNNEISEKSEIFDDQFSVERPDGSNFTLKIRSTKLEDSAMYFCASSEGWADYGYTFGSGTRLTVV.

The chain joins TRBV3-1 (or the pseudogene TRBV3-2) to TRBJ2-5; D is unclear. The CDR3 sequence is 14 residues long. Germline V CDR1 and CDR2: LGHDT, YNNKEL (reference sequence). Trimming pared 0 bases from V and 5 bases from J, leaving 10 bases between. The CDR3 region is CASSQERPLETQYF. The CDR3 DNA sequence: TGTGCCAGCAGCCAAGAAAGGCCGTTGGAGACCCAGTACTTC.

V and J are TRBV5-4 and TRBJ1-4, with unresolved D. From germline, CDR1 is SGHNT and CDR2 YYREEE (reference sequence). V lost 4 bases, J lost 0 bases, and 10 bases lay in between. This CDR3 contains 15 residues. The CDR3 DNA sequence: TGTGCCAGCAGCGGGTCCCAGTCAACTAATGAAAAACTGTTTTTT. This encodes CASSGSQSTNEKLFF.

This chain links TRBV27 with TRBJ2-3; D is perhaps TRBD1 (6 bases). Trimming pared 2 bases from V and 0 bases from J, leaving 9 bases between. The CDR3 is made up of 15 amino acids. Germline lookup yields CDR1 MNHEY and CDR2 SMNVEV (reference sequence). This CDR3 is CASSLGGRSTDTQYF. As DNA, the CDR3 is TGTGCCAGCAGTTTAGGGGGCAGGAGCACAGATACGCAGTATTTT.

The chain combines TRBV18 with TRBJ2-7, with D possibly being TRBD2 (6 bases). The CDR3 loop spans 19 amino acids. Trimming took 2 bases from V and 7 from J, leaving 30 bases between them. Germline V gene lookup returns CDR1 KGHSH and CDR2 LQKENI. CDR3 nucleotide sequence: TGTGCCAGCTCACCAATTATCCGGCCAGGGACTCGATTCGAGGGGGAGCAGTACTTC. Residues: CASSPIIRPGTRFEGEQYF.

Here the CDR3 DNA reads TGTGCCAGCAGTTACGGTAGCAGAAATGAAAAACTGTTTTTT. It specifies CASSYGSRNEKLFF. The gene calls are TRBV6-5 and TRBJ1-4; D not resolved. The germline CDR1 and CDR2 sequences are MNHEY and SVGAGI. Deletions cut 2 bases from V and 5 bases from J, with 9 bases between. This CDR3 has 14 amino acids.

CDR3 amino acids: CASSETSGFTDTQYF. In nucleotides, the CDR3 is TGCGCCAGCAGCGAGACTAGCGGTTTCACAGATACGCAGTATTTT. The gene calls are TRBV4-3 and TRBJ2-3, with 9 bases lining up with TRBD2. Germline-derived CDR1 and CDR2 are LGHNA and YSLEER. V lost 5 bases, J lost 2 bases, and 5 bases stayed unmatched. The CDR3 covers 15 residues.

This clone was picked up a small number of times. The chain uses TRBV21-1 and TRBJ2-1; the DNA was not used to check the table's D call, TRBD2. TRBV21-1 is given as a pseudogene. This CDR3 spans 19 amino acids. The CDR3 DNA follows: TGTGCCAGCAGCCAGGGACAAGCGGGGGCCCCAGGAAGCTACAATGAGCAGTTCTTC. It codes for CASSQGQAGAPGSYNEQFF.

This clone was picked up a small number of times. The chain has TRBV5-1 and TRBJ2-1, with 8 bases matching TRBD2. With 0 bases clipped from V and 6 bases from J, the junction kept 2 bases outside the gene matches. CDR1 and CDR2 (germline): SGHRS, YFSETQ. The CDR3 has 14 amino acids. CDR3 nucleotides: TGCGCCAGCAGCTTGGCCGGGACTAGCAATGAGCAGTTCTTC. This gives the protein CASSLAGTSNEQFF.

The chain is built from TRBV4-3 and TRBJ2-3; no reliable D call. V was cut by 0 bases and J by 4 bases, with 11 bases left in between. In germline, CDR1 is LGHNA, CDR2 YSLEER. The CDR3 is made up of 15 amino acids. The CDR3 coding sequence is TGCGCCAGCAGCCAAGAGTTAGCCCCTGCAGATACGCAGTATTTT. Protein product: CASSQELAPADTQYF.

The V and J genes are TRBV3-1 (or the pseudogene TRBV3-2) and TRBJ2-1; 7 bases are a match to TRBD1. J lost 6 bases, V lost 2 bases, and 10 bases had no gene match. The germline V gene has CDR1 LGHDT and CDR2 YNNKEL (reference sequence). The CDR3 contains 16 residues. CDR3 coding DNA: TGTGCCAGCAGCCAACCCCTCGGGACAGACCTCAATGAGCAGTTCTTC. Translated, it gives CASSQPLGTDLNEQFF.

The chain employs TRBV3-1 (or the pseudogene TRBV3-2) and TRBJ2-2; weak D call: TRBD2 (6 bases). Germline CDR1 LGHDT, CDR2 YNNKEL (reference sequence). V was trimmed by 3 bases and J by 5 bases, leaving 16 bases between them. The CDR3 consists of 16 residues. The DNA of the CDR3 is TGTGCCAGCAGCCACAAAGGCCTAGCGAGGACCGGGGAGCTGTTTTTT. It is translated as CASSHKGLARTGELFF.

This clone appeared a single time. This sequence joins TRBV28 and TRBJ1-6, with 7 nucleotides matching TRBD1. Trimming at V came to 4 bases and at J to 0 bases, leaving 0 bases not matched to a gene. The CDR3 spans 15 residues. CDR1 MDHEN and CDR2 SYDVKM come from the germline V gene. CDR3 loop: CASSSGGSYNSPLHF. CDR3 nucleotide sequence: TGTGCCAGCAGTTCAGGGGGCTCCTATAATTCACCCCTCCACTTT.

The CDR3 DNA sequence: TGTGCCAGCAGTGTCAAAGAAAAGTGGGGATATCAGCCCCAGCATTTT. It encodes CASSVKEKWGYQPQHF. The chain has TRBV6-1 and TRBJ1-5; D gene uncertain. V gave up 4 bases and J gave up 5 bases, with 18 bases separating them. The CDR3 extends over 16 amino acids. Germline CDR1 and CDR2: MNHNS and SASEGT.

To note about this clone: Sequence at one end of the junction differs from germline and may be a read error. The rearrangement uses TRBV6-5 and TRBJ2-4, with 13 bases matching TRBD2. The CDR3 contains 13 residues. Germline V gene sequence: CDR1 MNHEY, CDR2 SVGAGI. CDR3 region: CASSPGTSGTRDF. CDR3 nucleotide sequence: TGTGCCAGCAGTCCTGGGACTAGCGGGACTAGAGACTTC.

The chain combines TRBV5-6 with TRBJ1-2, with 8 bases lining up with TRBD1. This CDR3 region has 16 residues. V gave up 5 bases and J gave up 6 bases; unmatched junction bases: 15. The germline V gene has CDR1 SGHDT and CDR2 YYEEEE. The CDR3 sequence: CASSETGEPMADGYTF. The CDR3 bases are TGTGCCAGCAGTGAGACAGGGGAACCTATGGCAGATGGCTACACCTTC.

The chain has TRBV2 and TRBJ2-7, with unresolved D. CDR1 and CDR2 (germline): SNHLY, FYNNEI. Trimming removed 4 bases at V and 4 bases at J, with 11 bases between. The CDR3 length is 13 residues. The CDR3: CASSVPGYYEQYF. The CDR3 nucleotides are TGTGCCAGCAGTGTCCCGGGTTATTACGAGCAGTACTTC.

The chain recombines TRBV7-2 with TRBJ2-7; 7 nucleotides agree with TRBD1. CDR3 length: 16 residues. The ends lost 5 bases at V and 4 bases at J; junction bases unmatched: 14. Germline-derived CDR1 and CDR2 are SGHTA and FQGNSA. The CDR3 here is CASSLDFVGGRYEQYF. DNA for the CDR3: TGTGCCAGCAGCCTGGACTTCGTAGGGGGCAGATACGAGCAGTACTTC.

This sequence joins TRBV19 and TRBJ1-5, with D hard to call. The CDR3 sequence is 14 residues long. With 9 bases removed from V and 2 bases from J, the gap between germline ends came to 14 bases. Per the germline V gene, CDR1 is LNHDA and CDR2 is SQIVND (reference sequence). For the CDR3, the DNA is TGTGCCAGCACCCGGGGAACGGGCAATCAGCCCCAGCATTTT. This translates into CASTRGTGNQPQHF.